This TCR beta chain stems from a study of T cell responses to AZD1222 COVID-19 vaccine. Study-wide findings and caveats: Most donors were white British and more were female, and clonal diversity was possibly underestimated. Baseline seropositivity characterized only a handful of AZD1222 recipients.

Remarks on this clone: Its antigen is undetermined.

Germline-derived CDR1 and CDR2 are SNHLY and FYNNEI. The CDR3 length is 15 residues. Trimming shortened V by 7 bases and J by 4 bases, and 18 bases separated the two germline ends. TCRdb's copy holds only in-frame clones and misses some; the assay was immunoSEQ multiplex PCR. This sample yields about 150,000 clones, of which roughly 90% are seen a single time; approximately 17% belongs to the top ten. This sequence originates from an adult in good health. J is TRBJ2-3 and V is TRBV2, with D maybe TRBD2 (6 bases). Material: peripheral blood, obtained on day 0 of AZD1222 vaccination. CDR3 in amino acids: CASMATSLGADTQYF. In DNA form, the CDR3 reads TGTGCCAGCATGGCCACTAGCCTTGGGGCAGATACGCAGTATTTT.